The sequence of this TCR beta chain was determined in a study of lymphopenia after photon versus proton radiotherapy. Findings and limits, study-wide: After the lymphocyte nadir, photon-treated repertoires showed oligoclonal expansion, especially of CD8+ Temra cells. Under photons, naive T cells and diversity fell while effector/memory populations rose.

TCRdb's table, derived via immunoSEQ multiplex PCR, lists solely in-frame clones and lacks some. The table has 68,000 or so clones, approximately 90% seen once. Germline CDR1 reads WNHNN; CDR2 reads SYGVQD (reference sequence). The CDR3 contains 14 residues. With 4 bases removed from V and 1 base from J, the gap between germline ends came to 10 bases. On this clone: Its specificity is unknown.

This TCR was recovered from a woman in her seventies with pancreatic cancer. J is TRBJ2-5 and V is TRBV10-1; TRBD2 is a possible D gene (6 bases). The input for sequencing was peripheral blood, taken from a patient treated with photon-based radiotherapy. CDR3 region: CASSAGGAQETQYF. The DNA of the CDR3 is TGCGCCAGCAGTGCAGGAGGGGCCCAAGAGACCCAGTACTTC.